This T cell receptor beta chain was found in a study of early T cells in non-severe SARS-CoV-2 infection. This clonotype was seen many times. V was shortened by 7 bases and J by 4 bases, with 6 bases between the two germline ends. Germline V lookup: CDR1 SGHTA, CDR2 FQGNSA. The CDR3 spans 11 residues. One entry per CDR3 protein results from TCRdb running MiXCR on the 5' RACE reads. Of about 45,000 distinct CDR3 sequences in the sample, roughly 10% were seen once. The sequencing sample was made of whole blood. The clonotype originates from an adult who was a healthcare worker with PCR-confirmed SARS-CoV-2 infection or an uninfected control (not recorded which). The chain uses TRBV7-2 and TRBJ2-3; D is ambiguous. The CDR3 sequence is CASKFSDTQYF. The CDR3 DNA follows: TGTGCCAGCAAATTCTCAGATACGCAGTATTTT.